One and the same sample provided the 28 T cell receptor beta chains below, sequenced in a study of blood T cell repertoires in COVID-19. Clones were sequenced by immunoSEQ multiplex PCR, and TCRdb holds only the in-frame ones, with some missing. In the table there are about 50,000 clones, 90% of which are singletons. Sequenced input: peripheral blood. The receptors come from a human donor in a cohort sampled during active COVID-19.

The chain recombines TRBV10-3 with TRBJ1-5, with 11 bases identical to TRBD1. The length of the CDR3 is 13 residues. Germline V gene data show CDR1 as ENHRY and CDR2 as SYGVKD. Trimming took 9 bases from V and 6 from J; bases not matched to a gene: 4. The CDR3 loop is CAIGTGGGQPQHF. In DNA, the CDR3 is TGTGCCATAGGGACAGGGGGTGGTCAGCCCCAGCATTTT.

This clone was observed a handful of times. This chain uses TRBV5-6 with TRBJ1-5, with TRBD1 as a possible D gene (6 bases). With 1 base removed from V and 7 bases from J, the gap between germline ends came to 15 bases. The CDR3 loop spans 15 amino acids. Germline loops: CDR1 SGHDT, CDR2 YYEEEE. The CDR3 DNA reads TGTGCCAGCAGCTTGTCAGGGGACGATTCACAGCCCCAGCATTTT. Encoded protein: CASSLSGDDSQPQHF.

The chain combines TRBV10-1 with TRBJ2-7; 9 nucleotides align to TRBD1. Germline V gene data show CDR1 as WNHNN and CDR2 as SYGVQD (reference sequence). The junction had 7 bases not matched to a gene; V was cut back by 3 bases and J by 1 base. The CDR3 runs to 16 residues. CDR3 in amino acids: CASSDGPGQGSYEQYF. In nucleotides, the CDR3 is TGCGCCAGCAGTGACGGACCGGGACAGGGTTCCTACGAGCAGTACTTC.

This clone was counted a single time. This chain links TRBV6-1 with TRBJ2-7; tentative D call: TRBD2 (6 bases). The germline gives CDR1 MNHNS, CDR2 SASEGT. The CDR3 runs 15 residues. With 0 bases removed from V and 3 bases from J, the gap between germline ends came to 12 bases. The CDR3 spells CASSEASGRYYEQYF. The CDR3 DNA reads TGTGCCAGCAGTGAAGCTAGCGGAAGATACTACGAGCAGTACTTC.

J is TRBJ2-7 and V is TRBV19; 7 bases line up with TRBD2. The CDR3 sequence is 13 residues long. V lost 7 bases and J lost 1; bases outside the gene matches: 4. The V gene's germline CDR1 is LNHDA and CDR2 SQIVND (reference sequence). The CDR3 region is CASKQGGSYEQYF. The CDR3 region has the DNA TGTGCCAGTAAGCAGGGAGGGTCCTACGAGCAGTACTTC.

This clone is a singleton in its sample. The V and J genes are TRBV7-2 and TRBJ2-7; TRBD1 might be the D (5 bases). Germline loops: CDR1 SGHTA, CDR2 FQGNSA. V was shortened by 1 base and J by 6 bases, with 13 bases between the two germline ends. This CDR3 is 14 amino acids long. The CDR3 protein is CASSLVGQGGEQYV. CDR3 coding DNA: TGTGCCAGCAGCTTAGTTGGCCAGGGTGGCGAGCAGTACGTC.

For the CDR3, the DNA is TGTGCCAGCAGCTTAACGGACTACCCCGGGGTAACCCAGTACTTC. Residues: CASSLTDYPGVTQYF. The chain carries TRBV9 and TRBJ2-5; a weak D match, TRBD2 (6 bases). Between the trimmed V and J ends, which lost 4 bases and 8 bases, there was a span of 21 bases. Germline assignment: CDR1 SGDLS and CDR2 YYNGEE. CDR3 length equals 15 residues.

The chain joins TRBV19 to TRBJ1-1; a weak D match, TRBD1 (5 bases). In germline, CDR1 is LNHDA, CDR2 SQIVND (reference sequence). V lost 2 bases to trimming and J lost 0 bases, with 7 bases between them. This CDR3 contains 14 residues. The CDR3 spells CASSITGVNTEAFF. The CDR3 DNA reads as TGTGCCAGTAGTATAACAGGCGTGAACACTGAAGCTTTCTTT.

The chain uses TRBV7-2 and TRBJ1-3; possibly TRBD1 for D (5 bases). The CDR3 runs 14 residues. Germline V gene sequence: CDR1 SGHTA, CDR2 FQGNSA. Trimming took off 0 bases at V and 4 bases at J, with 7 bases between the two ends. This CDR3 is CASSLAGHGNTIYF. CDR3 bases: TGTGCCAGCAGCTTAGCAGGACACGGAAACACCATATATTTT. The full variable domain, completed using reference TRBV7-2 and TRBJ1-3, is GAGVSQSPSNKVTEKGKDVELRCDPISGHTALYWYRQSLGQGLEFLIYFQGNSAPDKSGLPSDRFSAERTGGSVSTLTIQRTQQEDSAVYLCASSLAGHGNTIYFGEGSWLTVV.

This clone was found a few times. The chain combines TRBV7-3 with TRBJ2-5, with a tentative D call TRBD1 (5 bases). The V end was cut by 2 bases, the J end by 1 base, with 5 bases between. The CDR3 has 13 amino acids. Germline-derived CDR1 and CDR2 are SGHTA and FQGTGA. CDR3 in amino acids: CASSLQGQETQYF. The CDR3 coding sequence is TGTGCCAGCAGCTTACAGGGCCAAGAGACCCAGTACTTC.

This rearrangement joins TRBV7-9 to TRBJ2-7, with D perhaps matching TRBD1 (6 bases). Germline lookup yields CDR1 SEHNR and CDR2 FQNEAQ (reference sequence). Trimming cost V 2 bases and J 6 bases, with 17 bases left between them. This CDR3 is 15 amino acids long. In DNA form, the CDR3 reads TGTGCCAGCAGCTTATTAGGGGACACCCGTGTCGAGCAGTACTTC. This sequence encodes CASSLLGDTRVEQYF. The variable domain in full, completed from reference TRBV7-9 and TRBJ2-7, reads DTGVSQNPRHKITKRGQNVTFRCDPISEHNRLYWYRQTLGQGPEFLTYFQNEAQLEKSRLLSDRFSAERPKGSFSTLEIQRTEQGDSAMYLCASSLLGDTRVEQYFGPGTRLTVT.

A single count supports this clone. The V gene is TRBV19, the J gene TRBJ1-2, with D uncertain. The CDR3 has 13 amino acids. V was clipped by 0 bases and J by 4 bases, with 6 bases between them. Per the germline V gene, CDR1 is LNHDA and CDR2 is SQIVND (reference sequence). CDR3 protein: CASSIDPLYGYTF. The CDR3, as DNA: TGTGCCAGTAGTATAGATCCCCTCTATGGCTACACCTTC.

The count of this clone is one. The rearrangement links TRBV5-4 to TRBJ2-2; the match to TRBD1 covers 8 bases. J gave up 2 bases and V 5 bases, and 8 bases lay outside the gene matches. The germline gives CDR1 SGHNT, CDR2 YYREEE (reference sequence). CDR3 size: 16 residues. The CDR3 sequence: CASSRTGGSNTGELFF. The CDR3 coding sequence is TGTGCCAGCAGTCGAACAGGGGGATCTAACACCGGGGAGCTGTTTTTT.

The V gene is TRBV7-9, the J gene TRBJ1-6, with 7 bases that match TRBD1. The CDR3 has 15 residues. Looked up from germline, CDR1 is SEHNR and CDR2 is FQNEAQ (reference sequence). Trimming took 4 bases from V and 7 from J; bases not matched to a gene: 7. This CDR3 reads CASSYSQGRNSPLHF. In nucleotides, the CDR3 is TGTGCCAGCAGCTACTCACAGGGGAGAAATTCACCCCTCCACTTT.

The chain joins TRBV27 to TRBJ1-1; 9 bases match TRBD1. The CDR3 length is 13 residues. V gave up 2 bases and J gave up 11 bases; unmatched junction bases: 6. CDR1 MNHEY and CDR2 SMNVEV come from the germline V gene (reference sequence). The CDR3 coding sequence is TGTGCCAGCAGTTTAATGGGACAGGGTGAGGCTTTCTTT. Encoded protein: CASSLMGQGEAFF.

This chain connects TRBV11-2 to TRBJ1-1; 7 bases are a match to TRBD1. V dropped 3 bases and J dropped 6; count of bases not matched to a gene: 10. The CDR3 runs to 15 residues. Germline lookup yields CDR1 SGHAT and CDR2 FQNNGV. The CDR3 region is CASSFRGTVLAEAFF. DNA of the CDR3: TGTGCCAGCAGCTTTAGGGGGACAGTTCTTGCTGAAGCTTTCTTT.

The CDR3 sequence is CASSDPDRGRVDTQYF. The CDR3 nucleotides are TGTGCCAGCAGTGACCCTGACAGGGGGCGCGTGGATACGCAGTATTTT. The V and J genes are TRBV2 and TRBJ2-3, with TRBD1 identical over 10 bases. Germline CDR1 SNHLY, CDR2 FYNNEI. V lost 3 bases and J lost 6; bases outside the gene matches: 9. The CDR3 spans 16 residues.

The chain uses TRBV28 and TRBJ2-3, with D maybe TRBD2 (5 bases). From germline, CDR1 is MDHEN and CDR2 SYDVKM. This CDR3 spans 12 amino acids. V was cut by 6 bases and J by 1 base, with 5 bases left in between. CDR3 sequence (DNA): TGTGCCAGCAGGGAGGGCACAGATACGCAGTATTTT. Protein product: CASREGTDTQYF.

J is TRBJ2-2 and V is TRBV28; TRBD1 aligns across 8 bases. V trimming: 8 bases; J trimming: 4 bases; junction bases outside the gene matches: 3. Germline V gives CDR1 MDHEN, CDR2 SYDVKM. The CDR3 runs to 13 residues. CDR3 bases: TGTGCCAGCCGGGGACAGGTCACCGGGGAGCTGTTTTTT. Its translation is CASRGQVTGELFF.

The chain employs TRBV7-8 and TRBJ1-2; D not certain. The CDR3 length is 12 residues. The V end lost 2 bases, the J end lost 8 bases, and 9 bases lay between the germline ends. From germline, CDR1 is SGHVS and CDR2 FQNEAQ. The CDR3 sequence is CASSLLMEGYTF. CDR3 nucleotides: TGTGCCAGCAGCTTATTGATGGAGGGCTACACCTTC.

The chain employs TRBV29-1 and TRBJ2-7, with 9 bases lining up with TRBD2. V shed 4 bases and J 0 bases; nucleotides not matched to a gene: 22. Germline lookup yields CDR1 SQVTM and CDR2 ANQGSEA. The CDR3 spans 20 residues. The CDR3 loop reads CSVVEGGWVAGASSSYEQYF. In DNA, the CDR3 is TGCAGCGTTGTTGAGGGAGGATGGGTAGCGGGAGCATCGAGCTCCTACGAGCAGTACTTC.

The chain has TRBV4-2 and TRBJ2-5, with D unclear. The ends were cut back, 0 bases at V and 4 bases at J, with 9 bases in the middle. This CDR3 comprises 14 residues. CDR1 is LGHNA and CDR2 is YNFKEQ in the germline V gene. The chain's CDR3 is CASSQDPGVETQYF. CDR3 bases: TGTGCCAGCAGCCAAGACCCGGGTGTAGAGACCCAGTACTTC.

The V gene is TRBV3-1 (or the pseudogene TRBV3-2), the J gene TRBJ2-7; TRBD2 aligns across 11 bases. Germline V gene sequence: CDR1 LGHDT, CDR2 YNNKEL (reference sequence). This CDR3 is built from 16 residues. Germline trimming cut 4 bases from V and 5 bases from J; bases unmatched to any gene: 10. CDR3 amino acids: CASSPVTSGRGDEQYF. The DNA of the CDR3 is TGTGCCAGCAGCCCAGTCACTAGCGGGAGAGGGGACGAGCAGTACTTC.

The V and J genes are TRBV6-5 and TRBJ1-1, with 11 nucleotides matching TRBD1. The trim removed 6 bases at V and 8 bases at J, leaving 11 bases unmatched. The CDR3 spans 15 residues. Germline-derived CDR1 and CDR2 are MNHEY and SVGAGI. CDR3 DNA: TGTGCCAGCAGGCCTAGGGGTGGACAGGGGGCCGAAGCTTTCTTT. This codes for CASRPRGGQGAEAFF.

CDR3 coding DNA: TGTGCCAGCAGCTTAAGGGGACTAGCGGGAGGAGGGGTTCAAGAGACCCAGTACTTC. This sequence encodes CASSLRGLAGGGVQETQYF. The chain carries TRBV7-3 and TRBJ2-5; 15 nucleotides line up with TRBD2. Germline assignment: CDR1 SGHTA and CDR2 FQGTGA. J lost 2 bases, V lost 1 base, and 8 bases had no gene match. The CDR3 consists of 19 residues.

The J gene is TRBJ2-1, the V gene TRBV7-3; TRBD2 matches 11 bases. J lost 9 bases, V lost 5 bases, and 12 bases had no gene match. Germline loops: CDR1 SGHTA, CDR2 FQGTGA. This CDR3 is built from 16 residues. CDR3 protein: CASSPMGGTSGSEQFF. The CDR3 DNA reads as TGTGCCAGCAGCCCAATGGGGGGGACTAGCGGTAGTGAGCAGTTCTTC.

The CDR3 coding sequence is TGTGCCAGCAGCTTGGTGTCGAGGGATAGCACTGAAGCTTTCTTT. Translating it yields CASSLVSRDSTEAFF. The J gene is TRBJ1-1, the V gene TRBV5-6, with D unclear. Germline V CDR1 and CDR2: SGHDT, YYEEEE. The CDR3 runs to 15 residues. Between the trimmed V and J ends, which lost 0 bases and 4 bases, there was a span of 13 bases.

CDR3 DNA: TGTGCCAGTAGGACCTGGACTAGCGGGATGGCAAGCGAGCAGTACTTC. This translates into CASRTWTSGMASEQYF. V usage is TRBV19 and J usage is TRBJ2-7, with TRBD2 identical over 12 bases. Germline CDR1 LNHDA, CDR2 SQIVND (reference sequence). This CDR3 is 16 amino acids long. Trimming at V came to 6 bases and at J to 6 bases, leaving 12 bases not matched to a gene. The variable domain in full, with the rest retrieved from reference TRBV19 and TRBJ2-7, is DGGITQSPKYLFRKEGQNVTLSCEQNLNHDAMYWYRQDPGQGLRLIYYSQIVNDFQKGDIAEGYSVSREKKESFPLTVTSAQKNPTAFYLCASRTWTSGMASEQYFGPGTRLTVT.